Each of the 29 T cell receptor beta chains below was sequenced from the same sample in a study of T cells after yellow fever vaccination. TCRdb called the 5' RACE reads again in MiXCR, with one record for every CDR3 protein. The repertoire holds about 200,000 distinct CDR3 sequences, with approximately 3.2% as singletons. Sequenced here: CD4+ T cells sorted from PBMCs, sampled 10 days after the yellow fever booster vaccination. Source of these receptors: a man aged 18 to 29 who received the YFV17D yellow fever vaccine.

This clonotype was detected a few times. The chain has TRBV20-1 and TRBJ2-5; D might be TRBD1 (5 bases). The germline V gene has CDR1 DFQATT and CDR2 SNEGSKA (reference sequence). Trimming shortened V by 5 bases and J by 4 bases, and 14 bases separated the two germline ends. The CDR3 covers 13 residues. The CDR3: CSAPGASIETQYF. The CDR3, as DNA: TGCAGTGCTCCTGGGGCCTCTATAGAGACCCAGTACTTC.

This clonotype was counted at least ten times. The chain is built from TRBV6-2 or TRBV6-3 and TRBJ1-6; no clear D gene. The CDR3 totals 13 residues. Germline values: CDR1 MNHEY, CDR2 SVGEGT. The V end lost 7 bases, the J end lost 7 bases, and 11 bases lay between the germline ends. The CDR3 is CASILGLNSPLHF. DNA of the CDR3: TGTGCCAGCATCCTGGGGTTGAATTCACCCCTCCACTTT.

The V call is TRBV27, the J call TRBJ2-3, with 11 bases fitting TRBD2. Germline trimming cut 8 bases from V and 4 bases from J; bases unmatched to any gene: 5. The germline V gene encodes CDR1 MNHEY and CDR2 SMNVEV (reference sequence). The CDR3 sequence is 14 residues long. The CDR3 DNA sequence: TGTGCCAGCCGTAGCGGGGGGGCTTCAGATACGCAGTATTTT. Amino acids: CASRSGGASDTQYF.

The chain joins TRBV7-3 to TRBJ2-7, with TRBD1 as a possible D gene (6 bases). The germline V gene has CDR1 SGHTA and CDR2 FQGTGA. V lost 1 base, J lost 5 bases, and 9 bases lay in between. The CDR3 runs 13 residues. CDR3 amino acids: CASSLIQGDEQYF. In DNA form, the CDR3 reads TGTGCCAGCAGCTTAATACAGGGTGACGAGCAGTACTTC.

The sample holds a few counts of this clonotype. The chain carries TRBV5-1 and TRBJ2-7; D not certain. Germline CDR1 SGHRS, CDR2 YFSETQ. The CDR3 runs 14 residues. V lost 4 bases and J 0 bases, leaving 11 bases between the germline ends. The CDR3 reads CASSTQHLSYEQYF. CDR3 DNA sequence: TGCGCCAGCAGCACCCAGCACCTCTCCTACGAGCAGTACTTC.

There are many counts of this clonotype. The chain uses TRBV7-2 and TRBJ2-1, with D possibly being TRBD1 or TRBD2 (6 bases each). The CDR3 runs 14 residues. V was pared by 7 bases and J by 4 bases, with 14 bases between. Germline CDR1 reads SGHTA; CDR2 reads FQGNSA. CDR3 DNA: TGTGCCAGCACCGTGGGGGGCCCTTACAATGAGCAGTTCTTC. The encoded protein is CASTVGGPYNEQFF.

The chain has TRBV9 and TRBJ1-3; unclear D gene. This CDR3 region has 14 residues. Germline-derived CDR1 and CDR2 are SGDLS and YYNGEE. V lost 3 bases and J lost 6, with 13 bases in between. The CDR3 DNA is TGTGCCAGCAGCGATGGGTCCGGCGAAAACACCATATATTTT. Protein sequence: CASSDGSGENTIYF.

V usage is TRBV6-1 and J usage is TRBJ1-6; possibly TRBD1 for D (5 bases). CDR1 MNHNS and CDR2 SASEGT come from the germline V gene. The CDR3 covers 13 residues. V gave up 2 bases and J gave up 10 bases, with 9 bases separating them. The CDR3 DNA reads as TGTGCCAGCAGTGAACAGGGCCAATCACCCCTCCACTTT. Protein sequence: CASSEQGQSPLHF.

This clonotype was picked up a small number of times. The V call is TRBV4-2, the J call TRBJ1-6, with TRBD1 identical over 7 bases. The CDR3 totals 16 residues. Germline CDR1 reads LGHNA; CDR2 reads YNFKEQ. V lost 4 bases to trimming and J lost 7 bases; unmatched junction nucleotides: 10. The CDR3 here is CASSRQRTGANSPLHF. Here the CDR3 DNA reads TGTGCCAGCAGCCGCCAAAGGACAGGAGCGAATTCACCCCTCCACTTT.

This clonotype was picked up many times. Here the CDR3 reads CASSLASDNEQFF. CDR3 coding DNA: TGTGCCAGCAGCTTGGCGTCGGACAATGAGCAGTTCTTC. The chain recombines TRBV5-4 with TRBJ2-1, with D uncertain. Trimming cost V 0 bases and J 5 bases, with 6 bases left between them. Germline V gene data show CDR1 as SGHNT and CDR2 as YYREEE (reference sequence). This CDR3 contains 13 residues.

This clonotype was detected many times. The chain uses TRBV7-9 and TRBJ2-5; maybe TRBD2 (5 bases). The germline CDR1 and CDR2 sequences are SEHNR and FQNEAQ (reference sequence). This CDR3 is 16 amino acids long. Trimming cost V 5 bases and J 1 base, with 17 bases left between them. The DNA of the CDR3 is TGTGCCAGCAGCCCCTCCGGTTGGACTGGCCAAGAGACCCAGTACTTC. It yields the protein CASSPSGWTGQETQYF.

This chain uses TRBV4-1 with TRBJ1-1; no definite D call. The V and J ends lost 8 bases and 5 bases respectively, with 15 bases between them. Per germline, CDR1 MGHRA and CDR2 YSYEKL. CDR3 length: 13 residues. The CDR3, as DNA: TGCGCCAGCTCCGGGCCGGCGGGTACTGAAGCTTTCTTT. It is translated as CASSGPAGTEAFF.

This clonotype was picked up a small number of times. The gene calls are TRBV5-4 and TRBJ2-3; D not resolved. V was shortened by 1 base and J by 5 bases, with 5 bases between the two germline ends. This CDR3 is built from 12 residues. Germline CDR1 SGHNT, CDR2 YYREEE (reference sequence). The CDR3: CASSLFVDTQYF. As DNA, the CDR3 is TGTGCCAGCAGCTTGTTTGTAGATACGCAGTATTTT.

This clonotype was counted many times. The V call is TRBV12-3 or TRBV12-4, the J call TRBJ2-1, with D perhaps matching TRBD1 or TRBD2 (5 bases each). The CDR3 runs to 13 residues. V lost 7 bases and J lost 7, with 14 bases in between. The CDR3 loop is CASMRQRLNEQFF. DNA for the CDR3: TGTGCCAGCATGAGACAGCGGCTGAATGAGCAGTTCTTC.

Many counts were recorded for this clonotype. The chain uses TRBV5-1 and TRBJ2-1; D unclear. Per the germline V gene, CDR1 is SGHRS and CDR2 is YFSETQ. V dropped 1 base and J dropped 5 bases, with 7 bases sitting between them. The length of the CDR3 is 13 residues. CDR3 sequence: CASSLNSHNEQFF. CDR3 in DNA: TGCGCCAGCAGCTTGAACAGCCACAATGAGCAGTTCTTC. Complete variable domain (other parts from reference TRBV5-1 and TRBJ2-1): KAGVTQTPRYLIKTRGQQVTLSCSPISGHRSVSWYQQTPGQGLQFLFEYFSETQRNKGNFPGRFSGRQFSNSRSEMNVSTLELGDSALYLCASSLNSHNEQFFGPGTRLTVL.

This clonotype was counted many times. V is TRBV7-9 and J is TRBJ2-5; 10 bases are shared with TRBD2. With 6 bases clipped from V and 1 base from J, the junction kept 5 bases outside the gene matches. Germline loops: CDR1 SEHNR, CDR2 FQNEAQ (reference sequence). The CDR3 is made up of 15 amino acids. Here the CDR3 reads CASSVIAGGQETQYF. The CDR3 DNA reads TGTGCCAGCAGTGTAATAGCGGGGGGCCAAGAGACCCAGTACTTC.

The chain joins TRBV11-2 to TRBJ2-7; 10 nucleotides align to TRBD1. Trimming removed 4 bases from V and 6 bases from J; junction bases left unmatched: 3. CDR1 and CDR2 (germline): SGHAT, FQNNGV. This CDR3 is 13 amino acids long. CDR3 sequence reads: CASSSGQGSEQYV. The CDR3 coding sequence is TGTGCCAGCAGCTCGGGACAGGGGAGCGAGCAGTACGTC.

This clonotype appeared many times. The chain combines TRBV7-2 with TRBJ2-7; 8 bases map to TRBD2. The CDR3 length is 14 residues. V lost 5 bases, J lost 2 bases, and 5 bases stayed unmatched. Germline V lookup: CDR1 SGHTA, CDR2 FQGNSA. CDR3 coding DNA: TGTGCCAGCAGCCAAGGTAGCGGGACCTACGAGCAGTACTTC. Amino acid sequence: CASSQGSGTYEQYF.

This clonotype has a count of ten or more. The V call is TRBV20-1, the J call TRBJ2-3; tentatively, D is TRBD2 (5 bases). Germline values: CDR1 DFQATT, CDR2 SNEGSKA (reference sequence). This CDR3 contains 13 residues. Trimming shortened V by 3 bases and J by 6 bases, and 13 bases separated the two germline ends. CDR3 region: CSAREAGSDTQYF. The CDR3 DNA sequence: TGCAGTGCTAGGGAGGCAGGTAGCGATACGCAGTATTTT.

This clonotype was seen at least ten times. This rearrangement joins TRBV11-2 to TRBJ2-1, with a weak D call TRBD2 (5 bases). This CDR3 comprises 18 residues. CDR1 is SGHAT and CDR2 is FQNNGV in the germline V gene. Trimming removed 5 bases at V and 0 bases at J, with 20 bases between. The CDR3 region is CASSQNLPGSSSYNEQFF. In DNA, the CDR3 is TGTGCCAGCAGCCAGAACCTCCCGGGGTCAAGCTCCTACAATGAGCAGTTCTTC.

This clonotype was counted ten times or more. The rearrangement uses TRBV10-3 and TRBJ2-7, with 10 bases that match TRBD2. CDR1 and CDR2 from the germline V gene are ENHRY and SYGVKD. The length of the CDR3 is 14 residues. V shed 7 bases and J 6 bases; nucleotides not matched to a gene: 9. The CDR3 DNA reads TGTGCCATCACCCCCCTAGCGGGGGAGGGCGAGCAGTACTTC. Protein product: CAITPLAGEGEQYF.

This rearrangement joins TRBV20-1 to TRBJ1-1; perhaps TRBD1 as D (5 bases). Looked up from germline, CDR1 is DFQATT and CDR2 is SNEGSKA (reference sequence). V lost 0 bases, J lost 2 bases, and 10 bases lay in between. CDR3 size: 14 residues. The CDR3 sequence: CSAREGRRNTEAFF. The CDR3 region has the DNA TGCAGTGCTAGAGAGGGACGACGAAACACTGAAGCTTTCTTT.

J is TRBJ1-6 and V is TRBV28; D is uncertain. The CDR3 spans 14 residues. Germline V gene data show CDR1 as MDHEN and CDR2 as SYDVKM. V shed 7 bases and J shed 6 bases, with 13 bases lying between them. The CDR3 DNA is TGTGCCAGCACCCCGGGAGGTGCTAATTCACCCCTCCACTTT. Its translation: CASTPGGANSPLHF.

This clonotype was detected many times. The chain is built from TRBV5-1 and TRBJ2-2; the D gene could be TRBD1 or TRBD2 (5 bases each). The CDR3 sequence is 13 residues long. V lost 7 bases to trimming and J lost 2 bases, with 9 bases between them. Germline V gene sequence: CDR1 SGHRS, CDR2 YFSETQ. The DNA for the CDR3 is TGCGCCAGCGGGGGTGTAAACACCGGGGAGCTGTTTTTT. This gives the protein CASGGVNTGELFF.

This clonotype was detected ten times or more. The gene calls are TRBV2 and TRBJ2-3; 7 bases are a match to TRBD2. Trimming at V came to 2 bases and at J to 3 bases, leaving 5 bases not matched to a gene. This CDR3 comprises 15 residues. Germline V gene sequence: CDR1 SNHLY, CDR2 FYNNEI. Written as DNA, the CDR3 is TGTGCCAGCAGTGAACGGCGGGGGTGGACAGATACGCAGTATTTT. The encoded protein is CASSERRGWTDTQYF.

This clonotype was seen many times. The chain combines TRBV7-3 with TRBJ1-1; TRBD1 matches 12 bases. Germline V gives CDR1 SGHTA, CDR2 FQGTGA. This CDR3 is built from 17 residues. Trimming cost V 0 bases and J 3 bases; bases outside gene matches: 5. The CDR3 DNA sequence: TGTGCCAGCAGCTTAACGGGACAGGGGGCGCTGGACACTGAAGCTTTCTTT. Encoded protein: CASSLTGQGALDTEAFF.

This chain connects TRBV12-3 or TRBV12-4 to TRBJ1-2; D unresolved. With 3 bases removed from V and 4 bases from J, the gap between germline ends came to 9 bases. The CDR3 is 13 amino acids. The CDR3 protein is CASSFVASYGYTF. DNA for the CDR3: TGTGCCAGCAGTTTTGTGGCCAGCTATGGCTACACCTTC.

This clonotype has just a few counts. This chain connects TRBV18 to TRBJ1-5; no firm D call. The CDR3 consists of 14 residues. Per the germline V gene, CDR1 is KGHSH and CDR2 is LQKENI. Trimming cost V 2 bases and J 7 bases, with 12 bases left between them. The CDR3 sequence is CASSPVPVSQPQHF. As DNA, the CDR3 is TGTGCCAGCTCACCAGTTCCGGTTAGCCAGCCCCAGCATTTT.

This clonotype was counted a single time. The V call is TRBV12-5, the J call TRBJ1-6; 8 bases align to TRBD1. The CDR3 totals 15 residues. Trimming took 6 bases from V and 6 from J; bases not matched to a gene: 7. The V gene's germline CDR1 is LGHNT and CDR2 FRNRAP. The DNA for the CDR3 is TGTGCTAGTGGACAACAACAGGGGGGTAATTCACCCCTCCACTTT. This sequence encodes CASGQQQGGNSPLHF.